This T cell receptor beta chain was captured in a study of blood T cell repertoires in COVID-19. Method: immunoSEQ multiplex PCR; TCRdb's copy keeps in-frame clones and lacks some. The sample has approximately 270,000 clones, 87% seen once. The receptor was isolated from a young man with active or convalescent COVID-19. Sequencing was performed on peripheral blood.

CDR3 amino acids: CASSYRTGTGPEKLFF. The CDR3 bases are TGTGCCAGCAGTTACCGAACCGGGACAGGACCGGAAAAACTGTTTTTT. The V gene is TRBV6-5, the J gene TRBJ1-4, with 8 nucleotides matching TRBD1. V trimming: 2 bases; J trimming: 8 bases; junction bases outside the gene matches: 10. Germline loops: CDR1 MNHEY, CDR2 SVGAGI. The CDR3 contains 16 residues.